One sample yielded the 21 T cell receptor beta chains listed below, sequenced in a study of CD8+ T cells in alopecia areata (dated by TCRdb to 2016 to 2019). Library preparation was by the immunoSEQ multiplex PCR assay. RNA was extracted from all samples and reverse transcribed into cDNA, which served as template for TCR sequencing. Here the immuneACCESS table is served through TCRdb, limited to in-frame sequences with V and J called. Missing clones are a known gap in these copies; in checked studies unresolved V genes cover under half, and the rest lacks a known reason. The sample has roughly 200,000 clones on record, around three fifths of them singletons. The top ten clonotypes cover roughly 5% of the sample. Sequencing input: CD8+ T cells sorted from blood. Source of these receptors: a human donor in good health.

There are a few counts of this clone. The chain carries TRBV2 and TRBJ1-5, with TRBD1 matching over 7 bases. The ends lost 7 bases at V and 2 bases at J; junction bases unmatched: 11. This CDR3 is built from 16 residues. CDR1 is SNHLY, CDR2 FYNNEI, per germline. The CDR3 DNA reads as TGTGCCAGCACCCAAACGACAGGGACGGGCAATCAGCCCCAGCATTTT. Translation gives CASTQTTGTGNQPQHF.

The chain employs TRBV29-1 and TRBJ2-1; 7 bases are a match to TRBD1. The germline gives CDR1 SQVTM, CDR2 ANQGSEA. This CDR3 has 13 amino acids. J lost 7 bases, V lost 1 base, and 4 bases had no gene match. The CDR3 DNA is TGCAGCGTTGAAGCCCCGGGACAGAATGAGCAGTTCTTC. It translates to CSVEAPGQNEQFF.

The rearrangement joins TRBV7-9 to TRBJ2-1; a possible D gene is TRBD1 (6 bases). The CDR3 loop spans 16 amino acids. CDR1 is SEHNR, CDR2 FQNEAQ, per germline (reference sequence). Trimming stripped 5 bases from V and 0 bases from J, with 14 bases between. The CDR3 sequence is CASSPREGDSYNEQFF. CDR3 in DNA: TGTGCCAGCAGCCCCAGAGAGGGGGACTCCTACAATGAGCAGTTCTTC.

The chain combines TRBV2 with TRBJ2-1; TRBD2 agrees at 8 bases. CDR1 is SNHLY, CDR2 FYNNEI, per germline. The CDR3 consists of 15 residues. J was trimmed by 0 bases and V by 4 bases; bases with no gene match: 2. The chain's CDR3 is CASSVSGGSYNEQFF. The CDR3 bases are TGTGCCAGCAGTGTCAGCGGGGGCTCCTACAATGAGCAGTTCTTC. Filled out from reference TRBV2 and TRBJ2-1, the complete variable domain reads EPEVTQTPSHQVTQMGQEVILRCVPISNHLYFYWYRQILGQKVEFLVSFYNNEISEKSEIFDDQFSVERPDGSNFTLKIRSTKLEDSAMYFCASSVSGGSYNEQFFGPGTRLTVL.

This clone was detected a few times. The J gene is TRBJ2-4, the V gene TRBV7-9, with 11 nucleotides matching TRBD2. CDR1 is SEHNR and CDR2 is FQNEAQ in the germline V gene (reference sequence). Germline trimming cut 11 bases from V and 12 bases from J; bases unmatched to any gene: 18. CDR3 length equals 15 residues. CDR3 in DNA: TGTGCCTCATCTCCCGAGACTAGCGGGGCCCAGGGTCAGTACTTC. This sequence encodes CASSPETSGAQGQYF. Variable domain in full (rest from reference TRBV7-9 and TRBJ2-4): DTGVSQNPRHKITKRGQNVTFRCDPISEHNRLYWYRQTLGQGPEFLTYFQNEAQLEKSRLLSDRFSAERPKGSFSTLEIQRTEQGDSAMYLCASSPETSGAQGQYFGAGTRLSVL.

This chain links TRBV30 with TRBJ1-2; 9 bases map to TRBD1. The CDR3 is 14 amino acids. Germline V gene lookup returns CDR1 GTSNPN and CDR2 SVGIG (reference sequence). J was trimmed by 7 bases and V by 7 bases; bases with no gene match: 13. In DNA, the CDR3 is TGTGCCTCCCTACTCCGGGACAGGGAATTTGGCTACACCTTC. Encoded protein: CASLLRDREFGYTF.

This rearrangement joins TRBV7-2 to TRBJ1-2; weak D call: TRBD1 (5 bases). CDR3 size: 15 residues. CDR1 SGHTA and CDR2 FQGNSA come from the germline V gene. Trimming shortened V by 5 bases and J by 8 bases, and 21 bases separated the two germline ends. The CDR3 reads CASSPPDRRIVGYTF. As DNA, the CDR3 is TGTGCCAGCAGCCCCCCCGACAGACGTATTGTGGGCTACACCTTC.

The CDR3 region has the DNA TGTGCCAGCAGTGAACGAGAGACCCAGTACTTC. Encoded protein: CASSERETQYF. V gene TRBV6-1 combines with J gene TRBJ2-5; no reliable D call. The CDR3 runs 11 residues. Trimming stripped 2 bases from V and 4 bases from J, with 2 bases between. Germline CDR1 and CDR2: MNHNS and SASEGT.

With respect to this clone: The sample contains more than one DNA sequence encoding this CDR3. V gene TRBV25-1 combines with J gene TRBJ2-5; a possible D gene is TRBD1 (5 bases). Germline CDR1 is MGHDK and CDR2 is SYGVNS. The V gene lost 5 bases and the J gene lost 7 bases, with 5 bases spanning the gap. The CDR3 is made up of 10 amino acids. CDR3 in DNA: TGTGCCAGCAGTAGGGGGACCCAGTACTTC. Amino acid sequence: CASSRGTQYF.

The V call is TRBV19, the J call TRBJ2-3; no firm D call. Trimming left V 2 bases short and J 7 bases short, with 13 bases between. The germline V gene has CDR1 LNHDA and CDR2 SQIVND (reference sequence). There are 14 residues in the CDR3. CDR3 region: CASSIPTGPHTQYF. The CDR3 region has the DNA TGTGCCAGTAGTATACCGACGGGTCCTCATACGCAGTATTTT.

This sequence joins TRBV27 and TRBJ2-4; tentatively, D is TRBD2 (6 bases). The CDR3 contains 15 residues. V was cut by 4 bases and J by 8 bases, with 18 bases left in between. Germline V gives CDR1 MNHEY, CDR2 SMNVEV (reference sequence). This CDR3 is CASSSTQAGLDIQYF. The CDR3 DNA reads TGTGCCAGCAGTTCGACCCAAGCGGGCTTGGACATTCAGTACTTC.

This clone turned up a few times. The same CDR3 is also encoded by other DNA sequences in this sample. This rearrangement joins TRBV30 to TRBJ2-7; D not resolved. V lost 0 bases and J lost 4, with 7 bases in between. The CDR3 has 12 amino acids. Germline lookup yields CDR1 GTSNPN and CDR2 SVGIG (reference sequence). In DNA form, the CDR3 reads TGTGCCTGGAGTGTCCAAGGGTACGAGCAGTACTTC. This translates into CAWSVQGYEQYF.

V is TRBV4-1 and J is TRBJ2-1; D not resolved. The CDR3 extends over 15 amino acids. Trimming left V 0 bases short and J 4 bases short, with 10 bases between. Germline V gene data show CDR1 as MGHRA and CDR2 as YSYEKL. CDR3 DNA: TGCGCCAGCAGCCAAGAGTGGATAGGGTACAATGAGCAGTTCTTC. Translated: CASSQEWIGYNEQFF.

This rearrangement joins TRBV27 to TRBJ1-2; no clear D. The CDR3 contains 14 residues. V gave up 8 bases and J gave up 0 bases, with 13 bases separating them. Germline V gives CDR1 MNHEY, CDR2 SMNVEV (reference sequence). The CDR3 coding sequence is TGTGCCAGCGCCCTTGGATCCTCTAACTATGGCTACACCTTC. The encoded protein is CASALGSSNYGYTF.

This chain uses TRBV29-1 with TRBJ1-2; no reliable D call. Trimming removed 4 bases from V and 1 base from J, with 13 bases in between. This CDR3 is 14 amino acids long. Germline values: CDR1 SQVTM, CDR2 ANQGSEA. In nucleotides, the CDR3 is TGCAGCGTTGGCTTGACGGACTTTAACTATGGCTACACCTTC. This translates into CSVGLTDFNYGYTF.

The chain employs TRBV30 and TRBJ2-1; D is unresolved. This CDR3 is 15 amino acids long. CDR1 and CDR2 from the germline V gene are GTSNPN and SVGIG (reference sequence). Trimming shortened V by 1 base and J by 0 bases, and 10 bases separated the two germline ends. The CDR3 spells CAWSGLRSSYNEQFF. The CDR3 DNA sequence: TGTGCCTGGAGTGGGTTACGGAGCTCCTACAATGAGCAGTTCTTC.

This clone has a handful of counts. This chain joins TRBV27 and TRBJ1-1, with D possibly being TRBD1 (6 bases). This CDR3 comprises 13 residues. The V end was cut by 3 bases, the J end by 7 bases, with 12 bases between. CDR1 MNHEY and CDR2 SMNVEV come from the germline V gene (reference sequence). The CDR3 sequence is CASSFGGPLEAFF. CDR3 DNA sequence: TGTGCCAGCAGTTTCGGGGGGCCTCTTGAAGCTTTCTTT.

The chain carries TRBV23-1 and TRBJ2-7; the D gene is possibly TRBD1 (5 bases). TRBV23-1 is filed as an ORF, its function uncertain. The V and J ends lost 3 bases and 4 bases respectively, with 13 bases between them. This CDR3 is 14 amino acids long. CDR3 amino acids: CASSHGQGAYEQYF. CDR3 DNA sequence: TGCGCCAGCAGTCATGGGCAGGGTGCATACGAGCAGTACTTC.

This clone is medium-sized within its sample. V and J are TRBV6-1 and TRBJ2-7, with D unclear. The germline V gene encodes CDR1 MNHNS and CDR2 SASEGT. The V end lost 10 bases, the J end lost 0 bases, and 10 bases lay between the germline ends. The CDR3 has 12 residues. The CDR3 here is CATRPNSYEQYF. In DNA, the CDR3 is TGTGCCACCAGACCGAACTCCTACGAGCAGTACTTC.

The chain recombines TRBV5-6 with TRBJ1-1; D is unclear. This CDR3 region has 13 residues. Germline-derived CDR1 and CDR2 are SGHDT and YYEEEE. The V gene lost 2 bases and the J gene lost 1 base, with 6 bases spanning the gap. This CDR3 is CASSFGTNTEAFF. The DNA of the CDR3 is TGTGCCAGCAGCTTCGGTACGAACACTGAAGCTTTCTTT.

The V gene is TRBV12-2, the J gene TRBJ2-3; TRBD2 is the table's D call and was not checked against the DNA. TRBV12-2 has pseudogene status. The CDR3 is 12 amino acids. In DNA, the CDR3 is TGTGCAAGTCGCCTCGACTTAGATACGCAGTATTTT. Translation: CASRLDLDTQYF.